This record looks at one T cell receptor beta chain sequence and its context. Its specificity is not known. TCR beta rearrangements were amplified from peripheral blood genomic DNA. TRB rearrangements spanning V, D and J were amplified using mixed TRB-A/B primers. One entry per CDR3 protein results from TCRdb running MiXCR on the multiplex PCR reads. The sample lists around 13,000 distinct CDR3 sequences; approximately 28% were seen once. The trim removed 5 bases at V and 8 bases at J, leaving 7 bases unmatched. The germline V gene encodes CDR1 MNHNS and CDR2 SASEGT. This CDR3 comprises 14 residues. The record originates from a study of T cell repertoires in aging, cancer and after chemotherapy. The wider study: Paired samples before and after chemotherapy came from chronic lymphocytic leukemia patients on fludarabine- or bendamustine-based regimens. The whole study produced a dataset of some 9 million TCR reads. General study findings and limits: Untreated cancer patients had significantly lower blood TCR diversity than age-matched healthy donors. No conclusions about immunological memory after chemotherapy can be drawn from the repertoire data.

The sequenced sample consisted of blood. This TCR was recovered from a human donor with a blood cancer. The chain couples TRBV6-1 to TRBJ1-4, with TRBD1 matching over 8 bases. CDR3 nucleotides: TGTGCCAGCAGTATGACAGGGGAGGCGGAAAAACTGTTTTTT. This encodes CASSMTGEAEKLFF.